The present T cell receptor (beta chain) was sequenced within a study of T cells after yellow fever vaccination. V gave up 1 base and J gave up 0 bases, with 10 bases separating them. Germline CDR1 is LNHNV and CDR2 is YYDKDF (reference sequence). This CDR3 is built from 16 residues. TCRdb itself ran the 5' RACE reads through MiXCR, one entry per CDR3 protein. In the table there are 250,000 or so distinct CDR3 sequences, 5.5% to 8.5% of which are singletons. The sample holds one count of this clonotype. The receptor comes from a man younger than 40 who received the YFV17D yellow fever vaccine. The chain carries TRBV15 and TRBJ2-4; D ambiguous. The specimen was CD4+ T cells sorted from PBMCs, collected on the day of the yellow fever booster vaccination. The CDR3 reads CATSRAGILAKNIQYF. The CDR3 nucleotides read TGTGCCACCAGCAGAGCTGGGATACTAGCCAAAAACATTCAGTACTTC.